The clone carrying this TCR beta chain was detected only once. Original data processing: Reference gene primer amplification in the assay estimated nucleated cell counts. TCRdb's table, derived via immunoSEQ multiplex PCR, lists solely in-frame clones and lacks some. V, J and clone size reflect that table, while D and trimming were determined from the DNA. The sample consists of hundreds of thousands of clones, more than 75% of them appearing once. Germline V CDR1 and CDR2: KGHDR, SFDVKD. Trimming took 7 bases from V and 1 from J, leaving 14 bases between them. This CDR3 spans 15 amino acids. This sample was included in a study of blood T cell repertoires in COVID-19. Study details: Collection of acute and convalescent COVID-19 samples took place in the United States, Italy and Spain. The cDNA or gDNA used as material had been derived from T cells, B-cell-depleted T cells, or PBMCs.

The chain carries TRBV24-1 and TRBJ2-3; D unclear. The sample consisted of peripheral blood. The sequence was collected from an elderly man with acute or convalescent COVID-19. CDR3: CATSDVRQGTDTQYF. CDR3 in DNA: TGTGCCACCAGCGACGTTAGGCAGGGCACAGATACGCAGTATTTT.